This T cell receptor beta chain was obtained from a study of T cells in Graves' hyperthyroidism and ophthalmopathy. Turning to the study itself: Specimen type is peripheral blood, collected at initial diagnosis prior to any treatment. Overall study findings and caveats: Ophthalmopathy and stable hyperthyroidism were told apart by a 13 V-J model. Appearing also in blood were most of the thyroid clonotypes expanded above 0.001.

TCR beta CDR3 region amplification was performed from RNA transcripts. Carried out on the TCR CDR3, a first-round RT-PCR used the HTBI primer set. TCRdb called the multiplex PCR reads again in MiXCR, with one record for every CDR3 protein. The repertoire includes around 250,000 distinct CDR3 sequences, around 25% of them detected once, and roughly 35% sits in the top ten. The CDR3 has 14 residues. Trimming removed 5 bases from V and 5 bases from J, with 15 bases in between. From germline, CDR1 is MDHEN and CDR2 SYDVKM. This clonotype was counted ten times or more. Its antigen is not known. The sequenced sample consisted of blood. V and J are TRBV28 and TRBJ1-1; no reliable D call. The sequence came from a woman between 35 and 50 years old with Graves' ophthalmopathy. The CDR3 loop is CASSPGGVRTEAFF. As DNA, the CDR3 is TGTGCCAGCAGTCCCGGTGGGGTGAGGACTGAAGCTTTCTTT.